The T cell receptor (beta chain) under discussion was sequenced for a study of blood T cell repertoires in COVID-19. Study-level background: From T cells, B-cell-depleted T cells, or PBMCs came the material, which was cDNA or gDNA.

In the study's own analysis: Amplified reference gene primers provided the basis for estimating nucleated cell counts. Measured with immunoSEQ multiplex PCR; TCRdb has only the in-frame clones, and not every one. From that table come the V and J calls and clone size; the DNA was used to work out D and trimming. This sample has about 170,000 clones, with about 85% found just once. This CDR3 is 14 amino acids long. The ends lost 5 bases at V and 1 base at J; junction bases unmatched: 4. Germline loops: CDR1 MNHEY, CDR2 SVGAGI. The chain uses TRBV6-5 and TRBJ1-1; 7 nucleotides line up with TRBD1. The TCR was taken from a man between 60 and 75 years old who had recovered from COVID-19. Sequenced input: peripheral blood. The CDR3 loop is CASSRHRGNTEAFF. CDR3 sequence (DNA): TGTGCCAGCAGTCGCCACAGGGGGAACACTGAAGCTTTCTTT.